The clone carrying this T cell receptor beta chain was picked up a small number of times. Its cognate antigen is unknown. This record comes from a study of CD8+ T cells in alopecia areata. Study background: Treated patients took oral tofacitinib at 5 to 10 mg twice daily.

RNA, once extracted, was reverse transcribed into cDNA for use as the sequencing template. Profiled with immunoSEQ multiplex PCR; TCRdb holds only in-frame clones, not every one. In the table there are about 200,000 clones, roughly 64% of which are singletons. The treatment: oral pan-JAK inhibitor, 5-10 mg twice daily. Sorting separated CD4+ and CD8+ T cells out of PBMCs. Whole-study results and caveats: In scalp and blood, many expanded lesional clones persisted during tofacitinib. Administration of tofacitinib significantly diminished scalp clonality and expanded CD8+ clones within the top 100.

The ends were cut back, 5 bases at V and 0 bases at J, with 11 bases in the middle. In germline, CDR1 is SQVTM, CDR2 ANQGSEA. This CDR3 comprises 14 residues. This receptor was obtained from a human donor with alopecia areata. The material sequenced was CD4+ T cells sorted from blood, taken at week 4, from a patient treated with tofacitinib. The chain couples TRBV29-1 to TRBJ1-3; D not resolved. This CDR3 reads CSVSDGSSGNTIYF. CDR3 nucleotide sequence: TGCAGCGTTAGCGACGGAAGCTCTGGAAACACCATATATTTT.